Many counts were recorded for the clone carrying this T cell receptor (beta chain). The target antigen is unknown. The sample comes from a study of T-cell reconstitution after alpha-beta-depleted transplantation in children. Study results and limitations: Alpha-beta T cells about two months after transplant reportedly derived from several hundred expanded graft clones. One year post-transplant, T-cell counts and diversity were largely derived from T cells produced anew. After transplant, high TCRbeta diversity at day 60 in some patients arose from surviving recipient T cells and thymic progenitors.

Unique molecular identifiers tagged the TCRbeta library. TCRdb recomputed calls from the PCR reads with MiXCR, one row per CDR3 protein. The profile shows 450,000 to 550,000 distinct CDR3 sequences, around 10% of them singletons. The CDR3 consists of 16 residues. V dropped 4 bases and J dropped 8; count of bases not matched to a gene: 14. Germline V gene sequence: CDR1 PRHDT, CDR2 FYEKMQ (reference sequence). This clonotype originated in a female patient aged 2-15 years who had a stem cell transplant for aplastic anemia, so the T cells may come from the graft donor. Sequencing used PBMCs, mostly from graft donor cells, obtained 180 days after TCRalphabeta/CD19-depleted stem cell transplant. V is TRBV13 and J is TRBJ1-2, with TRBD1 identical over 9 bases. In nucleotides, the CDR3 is TGTGCCAGCAGCTCCCGGAAAAGGGACAGGGAACTCGGCTACACCTTC. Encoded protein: CASSSRKRDRELGYTF.